This TCR beta chain was identified in a study of T cells in Graves' hyperthyroidism and ophthalmopathy. Overall study findings and caveats: Blood also contained most expanded thyroid clonotypes above 0.001.

TCR beta CDR3 regions were amplified from RNA. HTBI primers drove first-round RT-PCR of the TCR CDR3. TCRdb redid the calling of the multiplex PCR reads with MiXCR, one entry per CDR3 protein. In the table there are hundreds of thousands of distinct CDR3 sequences, just under 45% of which are singletons. Germline CDR1 is ENHRY and CDR2 is SYGVKD. The length of the CDR3 is 15 residues. Turning to this clonotype: As yet, its antigen is unknown. This could be a read error, since a much larger clone is one nucleotide away.

Pregnant or lactating patients were excluded, as were those with uncontrolled infection or other autoimmune disease. The chain joins TRBV10-3 to TRBJ1-1; D is undetermined. Specimen: peripheral blood or thyroid tissue (not recorded which). The receptor's source is an adult man with Graves' disease, either hyperthyroidism or ophthalmopathy (not recorded which). This CDR3 reads CAISDSGLTNAEAFF. The CDR3 bases are TGTGCCATCAGTGATAGTGGACTCACGAACGCTGAAGCTTTCTTT.